This passage covers 14 T cell receptor beta chains from one sample sequenced in a study of CD8+ T cells in alopecia areata. Noted treatment: oral pan-JAK inhibitor, 5-10 mg twice daily. The authors extracted RNA and reverse transcribed it into cDNA as the sequencing template. Using immunoSEQ multiplex PCR, the repertoire was profiled, and TCRdb retains in-frame clones only, with some absent. In the table there are 180,000 or so clones, less than 75% of which are singletons. The material was CD4+ T cells sorted from blood, obtained between weeks 55 and 65, from a patient treated with tofacitinib. The receptor set was obtained from a human donor with alopecia areata.

CDR3 amino acids: CASKERQGYGYTF. The CDR3 DNA reads TGTGCCAGTAAGGAGAGACAGGGGTATGGCTACACCTTC. The chain is built from TRBV19 and TRBJ1-2; 8 bases map to TRBD1. The CDR3 has 13 residues. Trimming took 7 bases from V and 5 from J; bases not matched to a gene: 6. Germline values: CDR1 LNHDA, CDR2 SQIVND (reference sequence).

The chain joins TRBV4-1 to TRBJ2-3, with TRBD2 matching over 14 bases. Germline V gives CDR1 MGHRA, CDR2 YSYEKL. CDR3 length: 17 amino acids. V gave up 1 base and J gave up 11 bases; unmatched junction bases: 11. This chain's CDR3 is CASSQVETSGGAIGQYF. For the CDR3, the DNA is TGCGCCAGCAGCCAAGTTGAGACTAGCGGGGGGGCCATAGGGCAGTATTTT.

This clone was picked up a small number of times. This rearrangement joins TRBV11-1 to TRBJ2-1; D is undetermined. V dropped 3 bases and J dropped 8 bases, with 14 bases sitting between them. In germline, CDR1 is SGHAT, CDR2 FQDESV (reference sequence). The CDR3 sequence is 14 residues long. The CDR3 DNA follows: TGTGCCAGCAGCTTGTACAGCATCGGGCATGAGCAGTTCTTC. It yields the protein CASSLYSIGHEQFF.

The chain uses TRBV5-1 and TRBJ1-2; TRBD1 agrees at 9 bases. CDR1 SGHRS and CDR2 YFSETQ come from the germline V gene. This CDR3 has 14 residues. Trimming at V came to 4 bases and at J to 4 bases, leaving 5 bases not matched to a gene. The CDR3 coding sequence is TGCGCCAGCAGCCGACCGGGACAGGGCTATGGCTACACCTTC. Translating it yields CASSRPGQGYGYTF.

The rearrangement joins TRBV30 to TRBJ2-5, with D possibly TRBD1 on 6 matching bases. Deletions cut 1 base from V and 11 bases from J, with 14 bases between. Germline CDR1 reads GTSNPN; CDR2 reads SVGIG (reference sequence). There are 12 residues in the CDR3. This CDR3 is CAWSGQGMEQYF. The CDR3 coding sequence is TGTGCCTGGAGTGGCCAGGGGATGGAGCAGTACTTC. The full variable domain, with the rest looked up from reference TRBV30 and TRBJ2-5, is SQTIHQWPATLVQPVGSPLSLECTVEGTSNPNLYWYRQAAGRGLQLLFYSVGIGQISSEVPQNLSASRPQDRQFILSSKKLLLSDSGFYLCAWSGQGMEQYFGPGTRLLVL.

The V gene is TRBV9, the J gene TRBJ2-5; maybe TRBD1 (6 bases). Germline assignment: CDR1 SGDLS and CDR2 YYNGEE. The CDR3 spans 15 residues. The V and J ends lost 4 bases and 2 bases respectively, with 15 bases between them. CDR3 region: CASSRTVNRQETQYF. CDR3 DNA: TGTGCCAGCAGCAGGACAGTTAACCGACAAGAGACCCAGTACTTC.

This clone has a handful of counts. This rearrangement joins TRBV29-1 to TRBJ1-1; the match to TRBD1 covers 8 bases. CDR3 length: 14 amino acids. J was trimmed by 2 bases and V by 5 bases; bases with no gene match: 7. Germline V CDR1 and CDR2: SQVTM, ANQGSEA. DNA for the CDR3: TGCAGCGTTAAGCAGGGGGCGATTAACACTGAAGCTTTCTTT. It encodes CSVKQGAINTEAFF.

This clone was recorded a few times. The rearrangement joins TRBV29-1 to TRBJ2-3; no firm D call. This CDR3 contains 14 residues. Trimming removed 7 bases at V and 2 bases at J, with 16 bases between. In germline, CDR1 is SQVTM, CDR2 ANQGSEA. The DNA of the CDR3 is TGCAGCGCCTCGGTGTGGACGGACACAGATACGCAGTATTTT. This gives the protein CSASVWTDTDTQYF.

The chain employs TRBV30 and TRBJ1-1; a possible D gene is TRBD1 (5 bases). Germline V gene data show CDR1 as GTSNPN and CDR2 as SVGIG (reference sequence). Trimming took off 0 bases at V and 5 bases at J, with 16 bases between the two ends. This CDR3 comprises 15 residues. CDR3 coding DNA: TGTGCCTGGAGTGTCCCCACGGGACCGGGAACTGAAGCTTTCTTT. This codes for CAWSVPTGPGTEAFF. Filled out from reference TRBV30 and TRBJ1-1, the complete variable domain reads SQTIHQWPATLVQPVGSPLSLECTVEGTSNPNLYWYRQAAGRGLQLLFYSVGIGQISSEVPQNLSASRPQDRQFILSSKKLLLSDSGFYLCAWSVPTGPGTEAFFGQGTRLTVV.

The chain joins TRBV6-5 to TRBJ1-6, with TRBD1 as a possible D gene (6 bases). The CDR3 has 13 amino acids. The V end was cut by 4 bases, the J end by 9 bases, with 10 bases between. Germline V gives CDR1 MNHEY, CDR2 SVGAGI. As DNA, the CDR3 is TGTGCCAGCAGTTTTAGGGGGAGTTCACCCCTCCACTTT. Its protein product is CASSFRGSSPLHF.

V gene TRBV29-1 combines with J gene TRBJ1-2; D gene uncertain. V was trimmed by 4 bases and J by 0 bases, leaving 12 bases between them. Germline V gene lookup returns CDR1 SQVTM and CDR2 ANQGSEA. The CDR3 extends over 14 amino acids. In nucleotides, the CDR3 is TGCAGCGTTGCGGTCTTTGCAACTAACTATGGCTACACCTTC. It translates to CSVAVFATNYGYTF. Full variable domain (outside the CDR3, taken from reference TRBV29-1 and TRBJ1-2): SAVISQKPSRDICQRGTSLTIQCQVDSQVTMMFWYRQQPGQSLTLIATANQGSEATYESGFVIDKFPISRPNLTFSTLTVSNMSPEDSSIYLCSVAVFATNYGYTFGSGTRLTVV.

Only a few counts were recorded for this clone. V gene TRBV5-1 combines with J gene TRBJ2-3, with D perhaps TRBD1 (6 bases). CDR1 is SGHRS and CDR2 is YFSETQ in the germline V gene. This CDR3 contains 15 residues. Trimming removed 4 bases from V and 1 base from J, with 13 bases in between. The CDR3 loop reads CASSLGASGTDTQYF. DNA for the CDR3: TGCGCCAGCAGCCTGGGGGCAAGCGGCACAGATACGCAGTATTTT.

This rearrangement joins TRBV29-1 to TRBJ1-1; D unresolved. The CDR3 extends over 11 amino acids. The germline V and J ends were trimmed by 5 bases and 6 bases, with 10 bases remaining between them. The germline CDR1 and CDR2 sequences are SQVTM and ANQGSEA. CDR3 sequence reads: CSVRLASEAFF. The CDR3 DNA follows: TGCAGCGTTCGGTTGGCATCTGAAGCTTTCTTT.

The chain's CDR3 is CASSLGGTARNQPQHF. The CDR3 DNA reads TGTGCCAGCAGCTTGGGGGGGACAGCGCGGAATCAGCCCCAGCATTTT. The V call is TRBV5-6, the J call TRBJ1-5, with 7 nucleotides matching TRBD1. The CDR3 runs to 16 residues. Germline lookup yields CDR1 SGHDT and CDR2 YYEEEE. The trim removed 0 bases at V and 4 bases at J, leaving 7 bases unmatched.